This TCR beta chain stems from a study of identifying expanded T cells in peripheral blood. Study-level points and caveats: Across healthy donors, higher total template counts meant significantly greater roughly 2-week count variance. About 1.2 clones differed between technical replicates, versus approximately 16 and 20 over time.

Of note for this clone: Its antigen remains unknown.

Assay: immunoSEQ multiplex PCR; the TCRdb copy retains only in-frame clones and omits some. The repertoire holds 50,000 to 70,000 clones, with around 87% as singletons. V shed 10 bases and J shed 3 bases, with 17 bases lying between them. From germline, CDR1 is MNHEY and CDR2 SMNVEV (reference sequence). The CDR3 runs 14 residues. No infections or other immune events were documented during collection. The clonotype was recovered from a person between 18 and 75 years old in good health. Specimen: blood. This chain joins TRBV27 and TRBJ2-3, with TRBD2 as a possible D gene (6 bases). As DNA, the CDR3 is TGTGCCACACATCCCGGGAGCGAGACAGATACGCAGTATTTT. As protein: CATHPGSETDTQYF.